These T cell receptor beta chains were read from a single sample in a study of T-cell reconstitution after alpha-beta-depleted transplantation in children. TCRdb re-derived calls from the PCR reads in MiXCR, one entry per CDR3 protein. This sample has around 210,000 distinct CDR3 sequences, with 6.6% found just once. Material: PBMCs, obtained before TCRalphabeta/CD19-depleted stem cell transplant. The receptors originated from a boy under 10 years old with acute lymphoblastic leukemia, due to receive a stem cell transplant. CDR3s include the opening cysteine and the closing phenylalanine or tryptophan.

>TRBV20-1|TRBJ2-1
CSARAGAYNEQFF
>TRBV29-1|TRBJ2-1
CSTRTGVGVEQFF
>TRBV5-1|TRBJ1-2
CASSLAGGDYGYTF
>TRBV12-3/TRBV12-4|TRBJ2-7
CASSLREGSSYEQYF
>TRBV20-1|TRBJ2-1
CSAYPGLANNEQFF
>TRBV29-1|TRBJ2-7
CSVCATPPKFEQYF
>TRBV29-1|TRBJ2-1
CSVEDKGQDLKSYNEQFF
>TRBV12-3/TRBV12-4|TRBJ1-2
CASSPNPTLAYGYTF
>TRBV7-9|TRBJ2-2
CASSSFTGDLTGELFF
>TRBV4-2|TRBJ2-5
CASSQDPLTGKTQYF
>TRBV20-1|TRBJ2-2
CSAREVRTLNTGDLFF
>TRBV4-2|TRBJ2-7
CASSQDGSPAGAYEQYF
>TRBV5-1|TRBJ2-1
CASSLPSDHYNEQFF
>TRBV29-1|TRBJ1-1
CSVEPALVPTEAFF
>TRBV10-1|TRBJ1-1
CASSESGTGGTEAFF
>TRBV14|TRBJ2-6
CASSLLGEGPGANVLTF
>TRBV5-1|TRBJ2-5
CASREIRTRDRRQETQYF
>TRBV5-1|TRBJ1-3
CASSLVANSGNTIYF
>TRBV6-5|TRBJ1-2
CASSYSKQNPYGYTF
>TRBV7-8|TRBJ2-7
CASSSNQFYEQYF
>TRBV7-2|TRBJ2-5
CASSLVAGPGETQYF
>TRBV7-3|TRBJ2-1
CASSPLGHDLDEQFF
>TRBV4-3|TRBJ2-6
CASSSGVGGANVLTF
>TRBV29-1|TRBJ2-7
CSVEGTGYEQYF
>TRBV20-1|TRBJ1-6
CSAGTGYNSPLHF
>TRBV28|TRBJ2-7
CASTEETSSYEQYF
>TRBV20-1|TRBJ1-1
CSARDLGTAEVNTEAFF
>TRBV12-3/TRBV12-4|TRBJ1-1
CASKTDWVTEAFF
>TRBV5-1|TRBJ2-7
CASTPSPAGPYEQYF
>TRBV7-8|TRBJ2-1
CASSPSDSYNEQFF
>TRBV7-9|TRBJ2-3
CASSPTSGVTDTQYF
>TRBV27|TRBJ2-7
CASSPGQGKSYEQYF
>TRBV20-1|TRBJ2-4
CSARAGQIRDIQYF
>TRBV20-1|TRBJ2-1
CSADRGPNNEQFF
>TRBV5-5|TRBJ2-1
CASSSARQGYNEQFF